This TCR beta chain was identified in a study of blood T cell repertoires in COVID-19. The data were produced by immunoSEQ multiplex PCR, yet TCRdb's version contains in-frame clones alone and is incomplete. The data hold some 120,000 clones, with just under 85% observed a single time. The CDR3 contains 15 residues. V gave up 0 bases and J gave up 0 bases; unmatched junction bases: 2. Germline CDR1 and CDR2: LGHDT and YNNKEL (reference sequence). The chain employs TRBV3-1 (or the pseudogene TRBV3-2) and TRBJ2-7, with 7 bases lining up with TRBD2. This receptor was identified in a woman in her forties or fifties with acute or convalescent COVID-19. The sequencing input was peripheral blood. This CDR3 reads CASSQDASGSYEQYF. The DNA for the CDR3 is TGTGCCAGCAGCCAAGACGCTAGCGGCTCCTACGAGCAGTACTTC.